The clone carrying this T cell receptor (beta chain) occurred many times. According to the study, TCR beta libraries were built with iRepertoire HTBI primers and CDR3-region Arm-PCR. A single record per CDR3 protein comes from TCRdb applying MiXCR to the multiplex PCR reads. The sample gives fewer than 650,000 distinct CDR3 sequences, 16% of which show up once; about 11% is in the top ten. Described time point: newly diagnosed GD, antithyroid drugs for less than 3 months. Generation of the TCR library employed RNA extracted from PBMCs. The data are from a study of regulatory T cells in long-lasting Graves disease. With 4 bases removed from V and 4 bases from J, the gap between germline ends came to 10 bases. CDR1 is SGHTA, CDR2 FQGTGA, per germline. The CDR3 is 13 residues long. These data were also reused for a study on T cells in Graves' hyperthyroidism and ophthalmopathy. Per that study: A 13 V-J signature model discriminated ophthalmopathy versus stable hyperthyroidism.

The rearrangement uses TRBV7-3 and TRBJ1-1; TRBD1 is a possible D gene (5 bases). The TCR sequence derives from a man aged 18 to 29 with Graves disease. The sequencing used peripheral blood mononuclear cells (PBMCs), collected at new diagnosis, from a patient treated with antithyroid drugs. CDR3 in amino acids: CASSSPGSTEAFF. The CDR3, as DNA: TGTGCCAGCAGCTCTCCAGGGAGCACTGAAGCTTTCTTT. The whole variable domain, remainder taken from reference TRBV7-3 and TRBJ1-1, is GAGVSQTPSNKVTEKGKYVELRCDPISGHTALYWYRQSLGQGPEFLIYFQGTGAADDSGLPNDRFFAVRPEGSVSTLKIQRTERGDSAVYLCASSSPGSTEAFFGQGTRLTVV.